These 5 T cell receptor beta chains were all obtained from the same sample, sequenced in a study of T cells after somatic rescue of genetic block (dated by TCRdb to about 2020). The library came from the immunoSEQ multiplex PCR assay. Held by TCRdb, this immuneACCESS table contains in-frame sequences only and omits some clones. Under half of the omission traces to an unresolved V gene where checked; the cause of the rest is unknown. The sample table contains 67,000 or so clones; only one count was recorded for roughly 88% of them. The ten biggest clones cover about 3% of the sample. The sequencing input was peripheral blood mononuclear cells (PBMCs). All receptors come from a man in his thirties or forties.

This clone was observed once. V is TRBV7-9 and J is TRBJ2-3; 7 bases match TRBD2. The ends lost 5 bases at V and 4 bases at J; junction bases unmatched: 9. Germline V gives CDR1 SEHNR, CDR2 FQNEAQ (reference sequence). This CDR3 has 15 amino acids. The CDR3 region has the DNA TGTGCCAGCAGCCCCGGACCGGGACTACCAGATACGCAGTATTTT. This gives the protein CASSPGPGLPDTQYF.

The chain joins TRBV23-1 to TRBJ2-2; no clear D gene. Being an ORF, TRBV23-1 has a function that is uncertain. The CDR3 contains 19 residues. V lost 1 base to trimming and J lost 4 bases, with 22 bases between them. CDR3: CASSQWKHEVIWFTGELFF. For the CDR3, the DNA is TGCGCCAGCAGTCAATGGAAGCATGAGGTGATTTGGTTCACCGGGGAGCTGTTTTTT.

The chain recombines TRBV19 with TRBJ2-3, with TRBD1 identical over 7 bases. Germline CDR1 reads LNHDA; CDR2 reads SQIVND (reference sequence). The CDR3 sequence is 15 residues long. V lost 5 bases, J lost 0 bases, and 5 bases stayed unmatched. CDR3 amino acids: CASSLTGISTDTQYF. DNA for the CDR3: TGTGCCAGTAGTCTGACAGGGATTAGCACAGATACGCAGTATTTT.

This rearrangement joins TRBV28 to TRBJ2-1, with 9 bases fitting TRBD2. Trimming took 8 bases from V and 5 from J; bases not matched to a gene: 10. The CDR3 consists of 15 residues. Germline V lookup: CDR1 MDHEN, CDR2 SYDVKM. The CDR3 loop is CASAQLAGWDNEQFF. The CDR3 region has the DNA TGTGCCAGCGCTCAGCTAGCGGGATGGGACAATGAGCAGTTCTTC.

This chain links TRBV19 with TRBJ1-3; weak D call: TRBD1 (5 bases). CDR1 and CDR2 (germline): LNHDA, SQIVND (reference sequence). The CDR3 extends over 14 amino acids. Trimming left V 7 bases short and J 0 bases short, with 10 bases between. The CDR3 DNA sequence: TGTGCCAGTACACGGGGGAACTCTGGAAACACCATATATTTT. Its translation: CASTRGNSGNTIYF.